This T cell receptor beta chain was identified in a study of T cells in lung cancer brain metastases. Study details: Primary and brain metastasis specimens were taken a median roughly 330 days apart. Whole-study findings and limits: FFPE DNA fragmentation may have prevented retrieving the complete T cell repertoire.

Produced via immunoSEQ multiplex PCR; TCRdb's table is partial and in-frame only. There are approximately 4,500 clones in the sample; 88% occur only once, and 5% to 6% lies in the top ten. Concerning this clone itself: Its antigen is as yet unknown.

This clonotype was obtained from a woman between 45 and 60 years old with non-small cell lung cancer. Sequenced sample: tumor tissue from the primary lung tumor.

The CDR3: CASSPCQANTEAFF. In DNA form, the CDR3 reads TGTGCCAGCAGTCCCTGCCAGGCGAACACTGAAGCTTTCTTT. The chain is built from TRBV27 and TRBJ1-1; D remains unclear. The CDR3 loop spans 14 amino acids. CDR1 and CDR2 from the germline V gene are MNHEY and SMNVEV (reference sequence). The germline V and J ends were trimmed by 5 bases and 1 base, with 11 bases remaining between them.